Each of the 20 T cell receptor beta chains below was sequenced from the same sample in a study of T cell responses to AZD1222 COVID-19 vaccine. Libraries were prepared by immunoSEQ multiplex PCR; TCRdb keeps only in-frame clonotypes and omits some of them. The data hold tens of thousands of clones, with 65% to 90% observed a single time. Specimen: peripheral blood, collected on day 0 of AZD1222 vaccination. The receptors here all came from an adult in good health.

The rearrangement uses TRBV7-8 and TRBJ1-4, with a possible D match to TRBD1 (6 bases). The V end was cut by 4 bases, the J end by 4 bases, with 16 bases between. Germline V gene lookup returns CDR1 SGHVS and CDR2 FQNEAQ. CDR3 length: 16 amino acids. CDR3 region: CASSSLRVGGNEKLFF. DNA of the CDR3: TGTGCCAGCAGCTCCCTCCGGGTAGGGGGTAATGAAAAACTGTTTTTT.

The chain carries TRBV28 and TRBJ1-5, with TRBD1 as a possible D gene (5 bases). The CDR3 covers 16 residues. The germline V gene encodes CDR1 MDHEN and CDR2 SYDVKM. Deletions cut 5 bases from V and 0 bases from J, with 14 bases between. The CDR3 sequence: CASSPGSYYSNQPQHF. The CDR3 nucleotides are TGTGCCAGCAGTCCAGGGTCTTACTATAGCAATCAGCCCCAGCATTTT. Using reference TRBV28 and TRBJ1-5 for the parts outside the CDR3, the full variable domain is DVKVTQSSRYLVKRTGEKVFLECVQDMDHENMFWYRQDPGLGLRLIYFSYDVKMKEKGDIPEGYSVSREKKERFSLILESASTNQTSMYLCASSPGSYYSNQPQHFGDGTRLSIL.

A note on this clone: The sample contains more than one DNA sequence encoding this CDR3. V gene TRBV6-5 combines with J gene TRBJ1-1; no definite D call. Germline loops: CDR1 MNHEY, CDR2 SVGAGI. This CDR3 is built from 12 residues. Trimming removed 2 bases at V and 5 bases at J, with 6 bases between. The CDR3 DNA reads as TGTGCCAGCAGTTACCTGGGAACTGAAGCTTTCTTT. This encodes CASSYLGTEAFF.

The V and J genes are TRBV7-3 and TRBJ2-2, with TRBD2 matching over 11 bases. The CDR3 spans 17 residues. J lost 4 bases, V lost 4 bases, and 8 bases had no gene match. Per germline, CDR1 SGHTA and CDR2 FQGTGA. CDR3 coding DNA: TGTGCCAGCAGCTCCCCCTTAGCGGGGGGGCCCACCGGGGAGCTGTTTTTT. Residues: CASSSPLAGGPTGELFF.

V gene TRBV5-1 combines with J gene TRBJ1-1; no reliable D call. V lost 0 bases to trimming and J lost 0 bases, with 9 bases between them. CDR1 and CDR2 from the germline V gene are SGHRS and YFSETQ. This CDR3 contains 15 residues. The CDR3 DNA reads as TGCGCCAGCAGCTTGGCCGGGAACATGAACACTGAAGCTTTCTTT. Its translation is CASSLAGNMNTEAFF.

V gene TRBV11-3 combines with J gene TRBJ2-1; possibly TRBD1 for D (6 bases). This CDR3 has 15 amino acids. The V gene's germline CDR1 is SGHNT and CDR2 YENEEA. V shed 1 base and J shed 5 bases, with 12 bases lying between them. The CDR3 reads CASSLVRTADNEQFF. The CDR3 nucleotides are TGTGCCAGCAGCTTAGTAAGGACAGCAGACAATGAGCAGTTCTTC. The full variable domain, its missing parts supplied by reference TRBV11-3 and TRBJ2-1, is EAGVVQSPRYKIIEKKQPVAFWCNPISGHNTLYWYLQNLGQGPELLIRYENEEAVDDSQLPKDRFSAERLKGVDSTLKIQPAELGDSAVYLCASSLVRTADNEQFFGPGTRLTVL.

The chain combines TRBV19 with TRBJ1-4; 10 bases are a match to TRBD1. This CDR3 comprises 15 residues. V shed 5 bases and J 7 bases; nucleotides not matched to a gene: 7. Germline V gives CDR1 LNHDA, CDR2 SQIVND (reference sequence). The CDR3 nucleotides are TGTGCCAGTAGTGCCCCGACAGGGGGCTTTGAAAAACTGTTTTTT. Translating gives CASSAPTGGFEKLFF.

This clone was seen a handful of times. The chain couples TRBV28 to TRBJ1-3; D perhaps matches TRBD1 (6 bases). The CDR3 extends over 15 amino acids. CDR1 and CDR2 from the germline V gene are MDHEN and SYDVKM. Trimming shortened V by 7 bases and J by 5 bases, and 18 bases separated the two germline ends. As DNA, the CDR3 is TGTGCCAGCAACTCCGGGGGGCGGCAAAGAAACACCATATATTTT. It is translated as CASNSGGRQRNTIYF. Full variable domain (outside the CDR3, taken from reference TRBV28 and TRBJ1-3): DVKVTQSSRYLVKRTGEKVFLECVQDMDHENMFWYRQDPGLGLRLIYFSYDVKMKEKGDIPEGYSVSREKKERFSLILESASTNQTSMYLCASNSGGRQRNTIYFGEGSWLTVV.

The V and J genes are TRBV25-1 and TRBJ1-1, with TRBD1 matching 7 bases. The CDR3 consists of 16 residues. V lost 7 bases and J lost 0; bases outside the gene matches: 11. Germline V CDR1 and CDR2: MGHDK, SYGVNS. The DNA for the CDR3 is TGTGCCAGCACCCCTCCCCGACAGGGATTGAACACTGAAGCTTTCTTT. Translating gives CASTPPRQGLNTEAFF.

The CDR3 spells CASSPGQTYEQYF. The CDR3 nucleotides are TGTGCCAGCTCACCAGGACAGACCTACGAGCAGTACTTC. The chain recombines TRBV18 with TRBJ2-7; perhaps TRBD1 as D (6 bases). The CDR3 totals 13 residues. Per germline, CDR1 KGHSH and CDR2 LQKENI. The ends were cut back, 2 bases at V and 2 bases at J, with 7 bases in the middle. Using reference TRBV18 and TRBJ2-7 for the parts outside the CDR3, the full variable domain is NAGVMQNPRHLVRRRGQEARLRCSPMKGHSHVYWYRQLPEEGLKFMVYLQKENIIDESGMPKERFSAEFPKEGPSILRIQQVVRGDSAAYFCASSPGQTYEQYFGPGTRLTVT.

The J gene is TRBJ2-7, the V gene TRBV19; possible D gene TRBD2, 6 bases. The CDR3 sequence is 14 residues long. Trimming pared 1 base from V and 6 bases from J, leaving 13 bases between. Germline V gene data show CDR1 as LNHDA and CDR2 as SQIVND (reference sequence). The CDR3 loop reads CASSIGGDSAEQYF. The CDR3 bases are TGTGCCAGTAGTATAGGGGGGGATAGCGCCGAGCAGTACTTC.

This sequence joins TRBV11-2 and TRBJ2-3; D may be TRBD2 (7 bases). CDR3 length equals 15 residues. CDR1 is SGHAT, CDR2 FQNNGV, per germline. The V and J ends lost 1 base and 6 bases respectively, with 14 bases between them. The CDR3 region is CASSLVGGLADTQYF. The CDR3 DNA is TGTGCCAGCAGCTTAGTCGGGGGGCTAGCGGATACGCAGTATTTT. The variable domain in full, with the rest retrieved from reference TRBV11-2 and TRBJ2-3, is EAGVAQSPRYKIIEKRQSVAFWCNPISGHATLYWYQQILGQGPKLLIQFQNNGVVDDSQLPKDRFSAERLKGVDSTLKIQPAKLEDSAVYLCASSLVGGLADTQYFGPGTRLTVL.

This clone was seen at least ten times. The J gene is TRBJ2-7, the V gene TRBV6-5; D unresolved. Trimming took off 5 bases at V and 4 bases at J, with 12 bases between the two ends. The germline V gene has CDR1 MNHEY and CDR2 SVGAGI. The CDR3 length is 13 residues. Here the CDR3 DNA reads TGTGCCAGCAGTCGGACGGACGGTTACGAGCAGTACTTC. Translation: CASSRTDGYEQYF.

This clone has more than one count but fewer than ten. The chain is built from TRBV5-4 and TRBJ2-2; TRBD1 matches at 11 bases. Trimming cost V 3 bases and J 0 bases; bases outside gene matches: 1. CDR3 length: 16 amino acids. The germline V gene encodes CDR1 SGHNT and CDR2 YYREEE (reference sequence). CDR3: CASSWGQGANTGELFF. CDR3 sequence (DNA): TGTGCCAGCAGCTGGGGACAGGGGGCGAACACCGGGGAGCTGTTTTTT.

V and J are TRBV7-6 and TRBJ2-3; 10 bases agree with TRBD1. V shed 1 base, J shed 12 bases, and the junction held 13 bases outside the gene matches. CDR1 and CDR2 (germline): SGHVS, FNYEAQ. The CDR3 contains 16 residues. CDR3 residues: CASSLVRPGQGPQQYF. CDR3 DNA: TGTGCCAGCAGCTTAGTCAGGCCGGGACAGGGGCCCCAACAGTATTTT.

This chain joins TRBV5-1 and TRBJ2-7; tentative D call: TRBD1 (6 bases). In germline, CDR1 is SGHRS, CDR2 YFSETQ. Trimming shortened V by 2 bases and J by 0 bases, and 24 bases separated the two germline ends. The CDR3 sequence is 19 residues long. CDR3 amino acids: CASSFLTGHVPRFSYEQYF. CDR3 DNA: TGCGCCAGCAGCTTTCTGACGGGACACGTACCCCGTTTCTCCTACGAGCAGTACTTC.

This sequence joins TRBV10-1 and TRBJ1-6; unclear D gene. The germline V and J ends were trimmed by 3 bases and 6 bases, with 9 bases remaining between them. The CDR3 is 14 residues long. Germline CDR1 and CDR2: WNHNN and SYGVQD (reference sequence). The CDR3 loop is CASSDSGFNSPLHF. CDR3 coding DNA: TGCGCCAGCAGTGACTCCGGGTTTAATTCACCCCTCCACTTT.

The V gene is TRBV29-1, the J gene TRBJ1-1; TRBD1 aligns across 10 bases. The length of the CDR3 is 14 residues. Unmatched junction bases numbered 9, after V lost 4 bases and J lost 7 bases. Per the germline V gene, CDR1 is SQVTM and CDR2 is ANQGSEA. In DNA form, the CDR3 reads TGCAGCGTTGGGGGACAGGGGTGGAAGGATGAAGCTTTCTTT. Translated: CSVGGQGWKDEAFF.

V gene TRBV2 combines with J gene TRBJ1-3, with unresolved D. V was clipped by 4 bases and J by 4 bases, with 11 bases between them. CDR1 and CDR2 (germline): SNHLY, FYNNEI. The CDR3 consists of 14 residues. The CDR3 sequence: CASSGVGVGNTIYF. The CDR3, as DNA: TGTGCCAGCAGTGGGGTTGGGGTAGGAAACACCATATATTTT.

Remarks on this clone: The sample carries other DNA sequences with the same CDR3. The V gene is TRBV6-1, the J gene TRBJ1-1; 8 bases align to TRBD1. The V gene's germline CDR1 is MNHNS and CDR2 SASEGT. The CDR3 runs 14 residues. With V trimmed by 1 base and J by 3 bases, 1 base remained unmatched. The CDR3 sequence: CASSEDRGDTEAFF. The CDR3, as DNA: TGTGCCAGCAGTGAAGACAGGGGGGACACTGAAGCTTTCTTT.